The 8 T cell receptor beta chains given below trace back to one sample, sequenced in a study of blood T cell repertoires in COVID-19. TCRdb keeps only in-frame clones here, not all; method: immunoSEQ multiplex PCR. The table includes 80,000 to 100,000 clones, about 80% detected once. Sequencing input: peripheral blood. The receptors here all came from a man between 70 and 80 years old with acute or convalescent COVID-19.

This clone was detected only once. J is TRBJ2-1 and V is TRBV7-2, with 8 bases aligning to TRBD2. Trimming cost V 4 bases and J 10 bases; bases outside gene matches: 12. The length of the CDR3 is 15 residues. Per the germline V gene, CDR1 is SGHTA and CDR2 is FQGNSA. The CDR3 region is CASSSSGTREYEQFF. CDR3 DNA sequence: TGTGCCAGCAGCTCCTCCGGGACTAGGGAGTACGAGCAGTTCTTC.

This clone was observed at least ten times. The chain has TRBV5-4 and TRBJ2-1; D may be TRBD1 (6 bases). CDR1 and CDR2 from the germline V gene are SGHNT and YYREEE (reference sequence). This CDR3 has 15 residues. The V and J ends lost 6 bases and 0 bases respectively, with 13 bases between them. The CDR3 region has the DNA TGTGCCAGCACCGCGGACAGTAACTCCTACAATGAGCAGTTCTTC. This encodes CASTADSNSYNEQFF.

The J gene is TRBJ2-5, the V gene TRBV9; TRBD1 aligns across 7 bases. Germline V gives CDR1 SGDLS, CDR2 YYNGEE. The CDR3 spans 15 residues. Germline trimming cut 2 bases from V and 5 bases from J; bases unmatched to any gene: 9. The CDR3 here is CASSVQGVKVETQYF. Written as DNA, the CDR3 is TGTGCCAGCAGCGTGCAGGGGGTAAAAGTGGAGACCCAGTACTTC.

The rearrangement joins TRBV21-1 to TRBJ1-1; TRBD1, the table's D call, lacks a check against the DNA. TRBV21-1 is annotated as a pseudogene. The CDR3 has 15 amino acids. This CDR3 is CASSNSGTMNTEAFF. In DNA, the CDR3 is TGTGCCAGCAGCAACTCCGGGACAATGAACACTGAAGCTTTCTTT.

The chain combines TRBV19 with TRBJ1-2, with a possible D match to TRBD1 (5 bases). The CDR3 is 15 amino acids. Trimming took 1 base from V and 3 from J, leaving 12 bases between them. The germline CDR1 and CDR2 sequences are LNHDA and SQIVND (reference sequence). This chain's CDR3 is CASSIGGGADYGYTF. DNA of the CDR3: TGTGCCAGTAGTATAGGCGGAGGGGCGGACTATGGCTACACCTTC. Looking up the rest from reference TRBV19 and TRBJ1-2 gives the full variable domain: DGGITQSPKYLFRKEGQNVTLSCEQNLNHDAMYWYRQDPGQGLRLIYYSQIVNDFQKGDIAEGYSVSREKKESFPLTVTSAQKNPTAFYLCASSIGGGADYGYTFGSGTRLTVV.

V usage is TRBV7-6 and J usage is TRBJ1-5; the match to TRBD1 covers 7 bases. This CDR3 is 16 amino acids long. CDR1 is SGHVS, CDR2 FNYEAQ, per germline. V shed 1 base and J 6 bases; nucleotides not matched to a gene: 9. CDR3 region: CASSLGTYRGGQPQHF. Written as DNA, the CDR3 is TGTGCCAGCAGCTTAGGCACCTACAGGGGCGGTCAGCCCCAGCATTTT.

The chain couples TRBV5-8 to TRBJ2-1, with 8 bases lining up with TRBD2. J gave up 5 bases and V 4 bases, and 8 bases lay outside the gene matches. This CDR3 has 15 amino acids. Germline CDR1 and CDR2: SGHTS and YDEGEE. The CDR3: CASSLAGLGHNEQFF. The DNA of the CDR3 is TGTGCCAGCAGCCTGGCGGGACTAGGGCACAATGAGCAGTTCTTC.

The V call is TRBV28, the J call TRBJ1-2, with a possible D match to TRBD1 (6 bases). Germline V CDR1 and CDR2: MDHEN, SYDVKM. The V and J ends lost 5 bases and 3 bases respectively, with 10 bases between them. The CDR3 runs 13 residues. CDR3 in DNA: TGTGCCAGCAGTGGTACAGGGTACTATGGCTACACCTTC. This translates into CASSGTGYYGYTF.